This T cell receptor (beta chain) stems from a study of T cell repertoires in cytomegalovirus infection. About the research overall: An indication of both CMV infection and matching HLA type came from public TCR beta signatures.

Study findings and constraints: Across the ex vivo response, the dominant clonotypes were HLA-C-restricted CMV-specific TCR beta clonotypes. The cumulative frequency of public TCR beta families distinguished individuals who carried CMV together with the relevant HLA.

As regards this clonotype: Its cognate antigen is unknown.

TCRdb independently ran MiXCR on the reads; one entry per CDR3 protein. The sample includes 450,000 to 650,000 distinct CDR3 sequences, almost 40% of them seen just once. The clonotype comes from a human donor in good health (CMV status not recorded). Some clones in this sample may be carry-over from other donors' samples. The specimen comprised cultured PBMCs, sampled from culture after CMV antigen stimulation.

The chain's CDR3 is CASSSRDRVSGANVLTF. Here the CDR3 DNA reads TGTGCCAGCAGCTCCCGGGACAGGGTGTCTGGGGCCAACGTCCTGACTTTC. This chain joins TRBV7-8 and TRBJ2-6; TRBD1 matches 9 bases. CDR3 size: 17 residues. V lost 4 bases and J lost 1; bases outside the gene matches: 5. CDR1 is SGHVS and CDR2 is FQNEAQ in the germline V gene.